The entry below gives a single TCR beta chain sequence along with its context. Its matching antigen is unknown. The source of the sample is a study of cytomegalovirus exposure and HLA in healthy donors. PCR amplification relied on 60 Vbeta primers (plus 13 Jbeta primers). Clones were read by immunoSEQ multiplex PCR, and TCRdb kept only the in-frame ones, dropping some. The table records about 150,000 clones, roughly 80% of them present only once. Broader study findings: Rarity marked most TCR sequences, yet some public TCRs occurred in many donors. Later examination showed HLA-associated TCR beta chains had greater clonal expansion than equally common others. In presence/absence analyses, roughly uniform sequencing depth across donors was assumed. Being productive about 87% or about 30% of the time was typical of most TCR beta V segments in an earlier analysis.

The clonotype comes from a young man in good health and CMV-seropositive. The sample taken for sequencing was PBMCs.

Here the CDR3 DNA reads TGTGCCAGTAGTATACCAGCCGGGACTAGCGGGAGGCTGAACACCGGGGAGCTGTTTTTT. Protein product: CASSIPAGTSGRLNTGELFF. V usage is TRBV19 and J usage is TRBJ2-2; 15 bases are a match to TRBD2. With 2 bases clipped from V and 1 base from J, the junction kept 8 bases outside the gene matches. This CDR3 is 20 amino acids long. Germline CDR1 reads LNHDA; CDR2 reads SQIVND (reference sequence). The full variable domain, in which reference TRBV19 and TRBJ2-2 provide the parts outside the CDR3, is DGGITQSPKYLFRKEGQNVTLSCEQNLNHDAMYWYRQDPGQGLRLIYYSQIVNDFQKGDIAEGYSVSREKKESFPLTVTSAQKNPTAFYLCASSIPAGTSGRLNTGELFFGEGSRLTVL.